This T cell receptor (beta chain) was sequenced in a study of CD8 T cells in Susac syndrome. Diagnostic criteria defined recently for definite or probable disease were met by the Susac syndrome patients. The V and J ends lost 10 bases and 0 bases respectively, with 15 bases between them. Germline-derived CDR1 and CDR2 are SNHLY and FYNNEI. CDR3 size: 14 residues. RNA in amounts of roughly 0.5 to 1 ug was reverse transcribed with random hexamers. TCRdb re-analysed the immunoSEQ multiplex PCR reads in MiXCR, keeping a single row per CDR3 protein. The data show some 130,000 distinct CDR3 sequences, 85% to 95% seen once.

The sequence was obtained from a human donor with Susac syndrome. The chain employs TRBV2 and TRBJ1-2; D remains unclear. The sequenced material came from CD8+ T cells from PBMCs. CDR3 in DNA: TGTGCCACCCTAGTGGGTAGGGCTAACTATGGCTACACCTTC. It codes for CATLVGRANYGYTF.